These 20 T cell receptor beta chains were sequenced from one sample in a study of blood T cell repertoires in COVID-19. The method was immunoSEQ multiplex PCR; TCRdb's version includes in-frame clones alone and lacks a portion of them. The sample gives 95,000 to 150,000 clones, nearly 90% of which show up once; around 4.1% is in the top ten. Sequences were obtained from peripheral blood. These receptors were collected from a woman aged 55-69 years with COVID-19, enrolled during active disease.

The J gene is TRBJ1-2, the V gene TRBV6-2 or TRBV6-3, with D possibly being TRBD1 (6 bases). CDR1 MNHEY and CDR2 SVGEGT come from the germline V gene. CDR3 length equals 13 residues. The V and J ends lost 6 bases and 2 bases respectively, with 10 bases between them. For the CDR3, the DNA is TGTGCCAGCAGCCAAGGACAGAACTATGGCTACACCTTC. This codes for CASSQGQNYGYTF.

Here the CDR3 reads CASRLNGTPSYEQYF. CDR3 in DNA: TGTGCAAGTCGCTTAAATGGGACACCGTCCTACGAGCAGTACTTC. The chain carries TRBV12-2 and TRBJ2-7; the table's D call, TRBD1, has no DNA check behind it. TRBV12-2 is noted as a pseudogene. This CDR3 has 15 amino acids.

V and J are TRBV19 and TRBJ1-1; weak D call: TRBD1 (5 bases). This CDR3 region has 14 residues. Trimming cost V 5 bases and J 3 bases, with 13 bases left between them. In germline, CDR1 is LNHDA, CDR2 SQIVND (reference sequence). The chain's CDR3 is CASSHSPGDTEAFF. The DNA of the CDR3 is TGTGCCAGTAGTCATTCCCCGGGGGACACTGAAGCTTTCTTT.

The rearrangement joins TRBV19 to TRBJ2-1, with 15 bases identical to TRBD2. Germline CDR1 and CDR2: LNHDA and SQIVND (reference sequence). Unmatched junction bases numbered 8, after V lost 3 bases and J lost 5 bases. The length of the CDR3 is 18 residues. CDR3 DNA: TGTGCCAGTAGTATTGCGGGGACTAGCGGGGGGCCCAACAATGAGCAGTTCTTC. Encoded protein: CASSIAGTSGGPNNEQFF.

A few counts support this clone. V usage is TRBV6-5 and J usage is TRBJ1-5, with D unclear. The CDR3 runs to 13 residues. V was pared by 0 bases and J by 6 bases, with 6 bases between. Per germline, CDR1 MNHEY and CDR2 SVGAGI. The CDR3 reads CASSYSRVQPQHF. The DNA of the CDR3 is TGTGCCAGCAGTTACTCGAGAGTTCAGCCCCAGCATTTT.

The chain links TRBV18 to TRBJ1-1; a possible D gene is TRBD1 (5 bases). V lost 2 bases and J 1 base, leaving 8 bases between the germline ends. Germline values: CDR1 KGHSH, CDR2 LQKENI. The CDR3 spans 14 residues. This CDR3 is CASSPRGRNTEAFF. The CDR3 bases are TGTGCCAGCTCACCAAGGGGCCGGAACACTGAAGCTTTCTTT.

The sample holds many counts of this clone. The rearrangement joins TRBV4-2 to TRBJ1-2, with TRBD1 identical over 8 bases. The CDR3 extends over 14 amino acids. J lost 8 bases, V lost 8 bases, and 13 bases had no gene match. Germline CDR1 reads LGHNA; CDR2 reads YNFKEQ. CDR3 DNA sequence: TGTGCCAGCGGGGGATCCAGGGGGCGAAAGGGCTACACCTTC. Protein sequence: CASGGSRGRKGYTF.

This rearrangement joins TRBV25-1 to TRBJ1-2, with D perhaps TRBD1 (6 bases). Between the trimmed V and J ends, which lost 6 bases and 0 bases, there was a span of 20 bases. The CDR3 contains 17 residues. The germline V gene encodes CDR1 MGHDK and CDR2 SYGVNS. The DNA for the CDR3 is TGTGCCAGCAGGGTCCGCCCGGGCAGGGGCCCTAACTATGGCTACACCTTC. Its translation: CASRVRPGRGPNYGYTF.

CDR3 amino acids: CASREGANEQFF. CDR3 in DNA: TGCGCCAGCAGAGAGGGGGCCAATGAGCAGTTCTTC. The chain joins TRBV4-1 to TRBJ2-1; TRBD1 matches at 7 bases. The CDR3 is 12 amino acids. From germline, CDR1 is MGHRA and CDR2 YSYEKL. With V trimmed by 6 bases and J by 6 bases, 2 bases remained unmatched.

V is TRBV27 and J is TRBJ1-1, with D possibly TRBD1 on 5 matching bases. The V end was cut by 4 bases, the J end by 4 bases, with 13 bases between. CDR1 is MNHEY and CDR2 is SMNVEV in the germline V gene (reference sequence). This CDR3 spans 14 amino acids. The CDR3 sequence: CASSWGGGGTEAFF. The CDR3, as DNA: TGTGCCAGCAGTTGGGGCGGCGGGGGCACTGAAGCTTTCTTT.

This chain joins TRBV2 and TRBJ2-7; 8 bases agree with TRBD2. V was clipped by 8 bases and J by 2 bases; unmatched bases: 11. Germline values: CDR1 SNHLY, CDR2 FYNNEI. This CDR3 has 15 amino acids. The CDR3 region is CASLERSGGTYEQYF. In nucleotides, the CDR3 is TGTGCCAGCCTGGAGAGGAGCGGGGGAACCTACGAGCAGTACTTC.

This rearrangement joins TRBV5-1 to TRBJ1-2; D gene uncertain. The germline V gene encodes CDR1 SGHRS and CDR2 YFSETQ. CDR3 length: 13 residues. Trimming took 0 bases from V and 8 from J, leaving 11 bases between them. The chain's CDR3 is CASSLDSASGYTF. CDR3 DNA sequence: TGCGCCAGCAGCTTGGACTCCGCGTCGGGCTACACCTTC.

The chain uses TRBV4-1 and TRBJ1-5, with D possibly matching TRBD1 (5 bases). The CDR3 has 16 amino acids. The V end lost 1 base, the J end lost 0 bases, and 10 bases lay between the germline ends. Germline lookup yields CDR1 MGHRA and CDR2 YSYEKL. The chain's CDR3 is CASSQAAGGSNQPQHF. The CDR3 nucleotides are TGCGCCAGCAGCCAAGCAGCCGGGGGTAGCAATCAGCCCCAGCATTTT.

The chain has TRBV2 and TRBJ1-2, with 9 bases that match TRBD1. CDR3 size: 15 residues. V shed 4 bases, J shed 6 bases, and the junction held 9 bases outside the gene matches. Looked up from germline, CDR1 is SNHLY and CDR2 is FYNNEI. In nucleotides, the CDR3 is TGTGCCAGCAGTGTCCAACAGGGGGCGACGAATGGCTACACCTTC. It yields the protein CASSVQQGATNGYTF.

The rearrangement joins TRBV6-6 to TRBJ1-2, with a tentative D call TRBD1 (6 bases). Trimming removed 5 bases from V and 1 base from J, with 14 bases in between. The CDR3 spans 15 residues. Looked up from germline, CDR1 is MNHNY and CDR2 is SVGAGI (reference sequence). The CDR3 sequence: CASSTRGELNYGYTF. CDR3 DNA sequence: TGTGCCAGCAGTACCAGGGGCGAACTTAACTATGGCTACACCTTC.

This clone was seen a single time. The chain joins TRBV15 to TRBJ2-1; 7 positions agree with TRBD1. The CDR3 spans 16 residues. V lost 4 bases, J lost 3 bases, and 9 bases stayed unmatched. Germline V gene lookup returns CDR1 LNHNV and CDR2 YYDKDF (reference sequence). The CDR3 DNA reads as TGTGCCACCAGCATCTCGCAGGGGGTTTACTACAATGAGCAGTTCTTC. Translated: CATSISQGVYYNEQFF.

The rearrangement uses TRBV14 and TRBJ1-1, with 7 bases lining up with TRBD1. The length of the CDR3 is 17 residues. Germline lookup yields CDR1 SGHDN and CDR2 FVKESK. V was clipped by 3 bases and J by 0 bases; unmatched bases: 10. CDR3 coding DNA: TGTGCCAGCAGCCATGCTTGGACAGGATCTATGAACACTGAAGCTTTCTTT. It specifies CASSHAWTGSMNTEAFF.

Turning to this clone: Without the conserved terminal phenylalanine or tryptophan, this CDR3 likely stems from a read error. Because the CDR3's place on the DNA is in doubt, the DNA is left out and the CDR3 is given as listed by TCRdb. V usage is TRBV24-1 and J usage is TRBJ1-2; TRBD1 is taken as the D call from the table, unchecked against the DNA. Termini included, the CDR3 measures 13 amino acids. Germline V CDR1 and CDR2: KGHDR, SFDVKD. This chain's CDR3 is CATSDRPPETGGV.

V and J are TRBV27 and TRBJ1-6, with no clear D. The CDR3 consists of 17 residues. V lost 8 bases and J lost 2, with 19 bases in between. Germline-derived CDR1 and CDR2 are MNHEY and SMNVEV (reference sequence). Here the CDR3 DNA reads TGTGCCAGCCGAATCCGCGGGCCCGGGACCTATAATTCACCCCTCCACTTT. It encodes CASRIRGPGTYNSPLHF.

Written as DNA, the CDR3 is TGTGCCAGCAGCCCTGGGCCCATCCAACAGGGGCCAACAAAGTATTTT. Residues: CASSPGPIQQGPTKYF. The chain carries TRBV11-2 and TRBJ2-3; the match to TRBD1 covers 7 bases. In germline, CDR1 is SGHAT, CDR2 FQNNGV. The CDR3 runs 16 residues. With V trimmed by 5 bases and J by 13 bases, 21 bases remained unmatched.